This TCR beta chain derives from a study of blood T cells in healthy people across ages. Findings and limits, study-wide: A greater number of naive CD4+ cells and higher diversity distinguished long-lived donors from aged donors.

Next came a second PCR, run for about 7 to 12 cycles, which used a sample-barcoded 5' primer along with a J-beta primer mix. TCRdb reprocessed the 5' RACE reads via MiXCR and lists one record per CDR3 protein. In the table there are over 600,000 distinct CDR3 sequences, about 21% of which are singletons. V gave up 5 bases and J gave up 7 bases, with 11 bases separating them. CDR1 and CDR2 (germline): SEHNR, FQNEAQ (reference sequence). The CDR3 loop spans 13 amino acids. Comments on this clonotype: Its antigen remains unidentified.

The sequencing sample was made of blood. The origin of this receptor is a man between 65 and 80 years old in good health. The chain carries TRBV7-9 and TRBJ2-2, with D tentatively TRBD1 (6 bases). CDR3 residues: CASSPQGVGELFF. In DNA, the CDR3 is TGTGCCAGCAGCCCACAGGGAGTCGGGGAGCTGTTTTTT.